This T cell receptor (beta chain) was identified during a study of blood T cell repertoires in COVID-19. Study-level information: Sites in the United States, Italy and Spain provided acute and convalescent COVID-19 samples. From T cells, B-cell-depleted T cells, or PBMCs came the material, which was cDNA or gDNA.

Under the authors' procedure: Nucleated cell number was recorded as an estimate derived from reference gene primer amplification. Measured with immunoSEQ multiplex PCR; TCRdb has only the in-frame clones, and not every one. That table furnishes V, J and clone size, whereas the DNA furnished D and trimming. The repertoire includes approximately 230,000 clones, nearly 90% of them detected once, and approximately 2.1% sits in the top ten. The CDR3 has 11 residues. CDR1 is SGHNT and CDR2 is YYREEE in the germline V gene (reference sequence). Trimming removed 7 bases at V and 7 bases at J, with 9 bases between.

The chain links TRBV5-4 to TRBJ1-5; TRBD1 is a possible D gene (5 bases). The material sequenced was peripheral blood. The sequence came from a woman aged 35 to 49 who had recovered from COVID-19. For the CDR3, the DNA is TGTGCCAGCGGACATGAGCAGCCCCAGCATTTT. This codes for CASGHEQPQHF.